This entry lists 21 T cell receptor beta chains sequenced from one sample in a study of CD8 T cells in Susac syndrome. With random hexamers, reverse transcription was performed on about 0.45 to 1 ug of RNA. MiXCR, run by TCRdb on the immunoSEQ multiplex PCR reads, gives a single entry per CDR3 protein. The table shows about 80,000 distinct CDR3 sequences, with roughly nine tenths occurring only once. The sample was CD8+ T cells from PBMCs. The receptors originated from a human donor with multiple sclerosis.

This rearrangement joins TRBV9 to TRBJ1-1; 7 bases map to TRBD1. Germline assignment: CDR1 SGDLS and CDR2 YYNGEE. V trimming: 4 bases; J trimming: 3 bases; junction bases outside the gene matches: 15. This CDR3 has 17 residues. The DNA for the CDR3 is TGTGCCAGCAGCAGACAGGGAGGCGGGGCAGCGGACACTGAAGCTTTCTTT. It specifies CASSRQGGGAADTEAFF.

The chain carries TRBV11-2 and TRBJ2-7; 11 bases are shared with TRBD2. Germline CDR1 SGHAT, CDR2 FQNNGV. V gave up 3 bases and J gave up 6 bases; unmatched junction bases: 4. The CDR3 consists of 14 residues. CDR3 protein: CASSFLAGGAEQYF. As DNA, the CDR3 is TGTGCCAGCAGCTTTTTAGCGGGAGGGGCCGAGCAGTACTTC.

This chain uses TRBV7-9 with TRBJ1-1, with D unclear. There are 15 residues in the CDR3. Trimming took off 5 bases at V and 0 bases at J, with 13 bases between the two ends. Germline CDR1 and CDR2: SEHNR and FQNEAQ (reference sequence). CDR3 nucleotides: TGTGCCAGCAGCCCCCTGGGAATCTTGAACACTGAAGCTTTCTTT. Protein sequence: CASSPLGILNTEAFF. The full variable domain, completed using reference TRBV7-9 and TRBJ1-1, is DTGVSQNPRHKITKRGQNVTFRCDPISEHNRLYWYRQTLGQGPEFLTYFQNEAQLEKSRLLSDRFSAERPKGSFSTLEIQRTEQGDSAMYLCASSPLGILNTEAFFGQGTRLTVV.

The chain is built from TRBV3-1 and TRBJ2-5, with TRBD1 as a possible D gene (5 bases). The germline V gene has CDR1 LGHDT and CDR2 YNNKEL (reference sequence). The ends were cut back, 4 bases at V and 3 bases at J, with 9 bases in the middle. The CDR3 has 13 residues. The CDR3 region is CASSPKGEETQYF. Written as DNA, the CDR3 is TGTGCCAGCAGCCCAAAAGGGGAAGAGACCCAGTACTTC.

This sequence joins TRBV7-9 and TRBJ2-7, with 9 nucleotides matching TRBD2. Germline CDR1 SEHNR, CDR2 FQNEAQ (reference sequence). J was trimmed by 2 bases and V by 4 bases; bases with no gene match: 9. The CDR3 has 16 residues. In DNA, the CDR3 is TGTGCCAGCAGCTATTTAGCGGGGGCCTCAACCTACGAGCAGTACTTC. This sequence encodes CASSYLAGASTYEQYF.

This chain connects TRBV28 to TRBJ2-5; TRBD1 matches 9 bases. Trimming cost V 6 bases and J 3 bases; bases outside gene matches: 8. CDR1 and CDR2 from the germline V gene are MDHEN and SYDVKM. This CDR3 contains 15 residues. The CDR3 nucleotides read TGTGCCAGCAGGCGACTCGGGACAGGGAAAGAGACCCAGTACTTC. Protein sequence: CASRRLGTGKETQYF.

The V gene is TRBV4-1, the J gene TRBJ1-2; no clear D. The CDR3 has 15 amino acids. Trimming cost V 4 bases and J 4 bases, with 16 bases left between them. Germline V gene sequence: CDR1 MGHRA, CDR2 YSYEKL. The CDR3 protein is CASSPPGRTVYGYTF. The CDR3 bases are TGCGCCAGCAGCCCTCCGGGGAGGACGGTCTATGGCTACACCTTC.

The sample holds one count of this clonotype. The chain has TRBV19 and TRBJ1-5; no firm D call. V was cut by 2 bases and J by 0 bases, with 8 bases left in between. Germline V CDR1 and CDR2: LNHDA, SQIVND (reference sequence). CDR3 length: 15 amino acids. CDR3 sequence (DNA): TGTGCCAGTAGTATATTTCACTTTAGCAATCAGCCCCAGCATTTT. Translating gives CASSIFHFSNQPQHF. Full variable domain (missing parts from reference TRBV19 and TRBJ1-5): DGGITQSPKYLFRKEGQNVTLSCEQNLNHDAMYWYRQDPGQGLRLIYYSQIVNDFQKGDIAEGYSVSREKKESFPLTVTSAQKNPTAFYLCASSIFHFSNQPQHFGDGTRLSIL.

The rearrangement joins TRBV7-8 to TRBJ2-7, with 11 bases fitting TRBD2. CDR3 length equals 15 residues. Losses at the gene ends were 3 bases for V and 4 bases for J; bases not matched to a gene: 5. Germline CDR1 SGHVS, CDR2 FQNEAQ. As DNA, the CDR3 is TGTGCCAGCAGCTTTACTAGCGGGAGCGGGTACGAGCAGTACTTC. It codes for CASSFTSGSGYEQYF.

This chain joins TRBV5-8 and TRBJ2-1; 8 bases agree with TRBD1. Per germline, CDR1 SGHTS and CDR2 YDEGEE. This CDR3 spans 16 amino acids. V lost 4 bases, J lost 2 bases, and 8 bases stayed unmatched. CDR3 loop: CASSKPGQVTYNEQFF. The CDR3 DNA sequence: TGTGCCAGCAGCAAGCCGGGACAGGTAACCTACAATGAGCAGTTCTTC.

This clonotype was seen more than once but under ten times. The chain employs TRBV5-1 and TRBJ2-4; D is unresolved. Germline CDR1 and CDR2: SGHRS and YFSETQ. The CDR3 extends over 16 amino acids. V lost 3 bases, J lost 8 bases, and 21 bases lay in between. CDR3 protein: CASSSPTTHAADIQYF. The CDR3 DNA is TGCGCCAGCAGCTCCCCTACTACACACGCCGCGGACATTCAGTACTTC.

The J gene is TRBJ1-1, the V gene TRBV19; unclear D gene. This CDR3 comprises 13 residues. The germline V and J ends were trimmed by 6 bases and 1 base, with 9 bases remaining between them. In germline, CDR1 is LNHDA, CDR2 SQIVND (reference sequence). CDR3 residues: CASRKQRNTEAFF. In DNA, the CDR3 is TGTGCCAGTAGAAAACAGCGGAACACTGAAGCTTTCTTT.

CDR3: CASSQEGRMDSNQPQHF. DNA for the CDR3: TGTGCCAGCAGCCAAGAGGGGAGGATGGATAGCAATCAGCCCCAGCATTTT. The rearrangement joins TRBV4-2 to TRBJ1-5; D ambiguous. Germline V gene lookup returns CDR1 LGHNA and CDR2 YNFKEQ. Trimming pared 0 bases from V and 0 bases from J, leaving 12 bases between. The CDR3 has 17 amino acids.

The CDR3 here is CASSSPLDRGGEDTQYF. CDR3 sequence (DNA): TGTGCCAGCAGTTCCCCCTTGGACAGGGGGGGAGAAGATACGCAGTATTTT. The rearrangement links TRBV28 to TRBJ2-3; 10 bases align to TRBD1. J was trimmed by 5 bases and V by 4 bases; bases with no gene match: 12. This CDR3 is built from 17 residues. Germline values: CDR1 MDHEN, CDR2 SYDVKM. The whole variable domain, remainder taken from reference TRBV28 and TRBJ2-3, is DVKVTQSSRYLVKRTGEKVFLECVQDMDHENMFWYRQDPGLGLRLIYFSYDVKMKEKGDIPEGYSVSREKKERFSLILESASTNQTSMYLCASSSPLDRGGEDTQYFGPGTRLTVL.

The chain couples TRBV20-1 to TRBJ1-2; D is undetermined. Per the germline V gene, CDR1 is DFQATT and CDR2 is SNEGSKA (reference sequence). The CDR3 runs to 13 residues. Trimming cost V 1 base and J 5 bases, with 11 bases left between them. The CDR3 loop reads CSARVPGSYGYTF. CDR3 nucleotides: TGCAGTGCTAGAGTTCCGGGATCATATGGCTACACCTTC.

This sequence joins TRBV3-1 and TRBJ1-4, with D hard to call. V was trimmed by 0 bases and J by 2 bases, leaving 4 bases between them. The CDR3 contains 14 residues. The germline CDR1 and CDR2 sequences are LGHDT and YNNKEL (reference sequence). The CDR3 nucleotides read TGTGCCAGCAGCCAAGAAACCACTAATGAAAAACTGTTTTTT. Translating gives CASSQETTNEKLFF.

The chain employs TRBV7-2 and TRBJ1-2, with D possibly TRBD1 on 6 matching bases. Trimming shortened V by 3 bases and J by 2 bases, and 10 bases separated the two germline ends. Germline assignment: CDR1 SGHTA and CDR2 FQGNSA. CDR3 length: 14 amino acids. As DNA, the CDR3 is TGTGCCAGCAGCTTGTGGACAGTAAACTATGGCTACACCTTC. It codes for CASSLWTVNYGYTF. Full variable domain (outside the CDR3, taken from reference TRBV7-2 and TRBJ1-2): GAGVSQSPSNKVTEKGKDVELRCDPISGHTALYWYRQSLGQGLEFLIYFQGNSAPDKSGLPSDRFSAERTGGSVSTLTIQRTQQEDSAVYLCASSLWTVNYGYTFGSGTRLTVV.

The chain joins TRBV4-1 to TRBJ1-2; D gene ambiguous. Trimming left V 1 base short and J 3 bases short, with 24 bases between. CDR3 length: 19 residues. CDR1 is MGHRA, CDR2 YSYEKL, per germline. The CDR3 DNA reads TGCGCCAGCAGCCAAGTAGTTGGAGTTGGAGTGCGATCTGACTATGGCTACACCTTC. Residues: CASSQVVGVGVRSDYGYTF.

V usage is TRBV4-3 and J usage is TRBJ2-1; the D gene could be TRBD1 or TRBD2 (6 bases each). Trimming removed 1 base from V and 2 bases from J, with 12 bases in between. Germline V gene lookup returns CDR1 LGHNA and CDR2 YSLEER. This CDR3 contains 16 residues. DNA for the CDR3: TGCGCCAGCAGCCAAGGATTGGGGGGCGCCTACAATGAGCAGTTCTTC. The encoded protein is CASSQGLGGAYNEQFF.

As DNA, the CDR3 is TGTGCCAGCAGTCCCCCCGAAAGGGTTTATTTCGAGCAGTACTTC. Translated: CASSPPERVYFEQYF. This rearrangement joins TRBV27 to TRBJ2-7, with D uncertain. CDR3 length: 15 amino acids. Trimming left V 5 bases short and J 6 bases short, with 20 bases between. Germline V gene lookup returns CDR1 MNHEY and CDR2 SMNVEV (reference sequence).

The chain has TRBV7-9 and TRBJ1-2, with D hard to call. The CDR3 has 13 residues. Trimming removed 2 bases at V and 3 bases at J, with 7 bases between. CDR1 and CDR2 (germline): SEHNR, FQNEAQ (reference sequence). CDR3: CASSLISHYGYTF. Written as DNA, the CDR3 is TGTGCCAGCAGCTTAATATCCCACTATGGCTACACCTTC.